The 9 T cell receptor beta chains listed next were all sequenced from one sample in a study of cytomegalovirus exposure and HLA in healthy donors. PCR primers comprised 60 Vbeta and 13 Jbeta primers. TCRdb's table, derived via immunoSEQ multiplex PCR, lists solely in-frame clones and lacks some. In the table there are approximately 110,000 clones, 70% to 75% of which are singletons. Sequences were obtained from PBMCs. Receptor source: a woman aged 40 to 50 in good health and CMV-seronegative.

The chain couples TRBV2 to TRBJ2-2; 7 bases agree with TRBD1. V lost 2 bases, J lost 1 base, and 4 bases stayed unmatched. This CDR3 comprises 16 residues. Germline values: CDR1 SNHLY, CDR2 FYNNEI. The CDR3 spells CASSEYGTVNTGELFF. The CDR3 coding sequence is TGTGCCAGCAGTGAATATGGGACAGTGAACACCGGGGAGCTGTTTTTT.

The chain employs TRBV25-1 and TRBJ1-2; the D gene is possibly TRBD1 (6 bases). The V end was cut by 6 bases, the J end by 3 bases, with 8 bases between. Germline loops: CDR1 MGHDK, CDR2 SYGVNS. The CDR3 runs 12 residues. CDR3 in amino acids: CASSGTYYGYTF. The DNA for the CDR3 is TGTGCCAGCAGCGGGACATACTATGGCTACACCTTC.

The J gene is TRBJ1-3, the V gene TRBV19; TRBD1 is a possible D gene (5 bases). V lost 3 bases to trimming and J lost 0 bases, with 9 bases between them. The length of the CDR3 is 15 residues. Germline lookup yields CDR1 LNHDA and CDR2 SQIVND (reference sequence). This chain's CDR3 is CASSIPGRSGNTIYF. The CDR3, as DNA: TGTGCCAGTAGTATTCCAGGGCGCTCTGGAAACACCATATATTTT.

The chain has TRBV13 and TRBJ2-1, with unresolved D. In germline, CDR1 is PRHDT, CDR2 FYEKMQ (reference sequence). Trimming stripped 7 bases from V and 6 bases from J, with 16 bases between. The CDR3 runs 14 residues. The CDR3 spells CASNTRGSFNEQFF. The CDR3 region has the DNA TGTGCCAGCAATACCAGAGGCAGTTTCAATGAGCAGTTCTTC.

The rearrangement uses TRBV29-1 and TRBJ1-6; TRBD1 might be the D (5 bases). The CDR3 length is 12 residues. CDR1 is SQVTM, CDR2 ANQGSEA, per germline. V lost 5 bases to trimming and J lost 7 bases, with 9 bases between them. The DNA for the CDR3 is TGCAGCGTTAGGCAGGGCAATTCACCCCTCCACTTT. Its translation: CSVRQGNSPLHF.

The V gene is TRBV7-2, the J gene TRBJ2-7, with 8 bases fitting TRBD1. With V trimmed by 1 base and J by 12 bases, 17 bases remained unmatched. Germline CDR1 and CDR2: SGHTA and FQGNSA. The CDR3 is 16 residues long. The CDR3 coding sequence is TGTGCCAGCAGCTTAGTTTCGGCAGGGGGCGGTGTGTCCCTGTACTTC. It is translated as CASSLVSAGGGVSLYF. The full variable domain, its missing parts supplied by reference TRBV7-2 and TRBJ2-7, is GAGVSQSPSNKVTEKGKDVELRCDPISGHTALYWYRQSLGQGLEFLIYFQGNSAPDKSGLPSDRFSAERTGGSVSTLTIQRTQQEDSAVYLCASSLVSAGGGVSLYFGPGTRLTVT.

This clone turned up a few times. The chain joins TRBV5-6 to TRBJ2-3, with D maybe TRBD2 (7 bases). Trimming pared 6 bases from V and 5 bases from J, leaving 19 bases between. The CDR3 covers 15 residues. Germline values: CDR1 SGHDT, CDR2 YYEEEE. CDR3 in amino acids: CASTLGGGLGDTQYF. As DNA, the CDR3 is TGTGCCAGCACCCTGGGGGGGGGCCTTGGAGATACGCAGTATTTT.

This clone was seen only a few times. The chain employs TRBV30 and TRBJ2-5; D gene unclear. CDR1 and CDR2 from the germline V gene are GTSNPN and SVGIG (reference sequence). Trimming cost V 4 bases and J 3 bases, with 12 bases left between them. The length of the CDR3 is 13 residues. The DNA of the CDR3 is TGTGCCTGGAACTGGGCAGTTGAAGAGACCCAGTACTTC. It encodes CAWNWAVEETQYF.

The rearrangement joins TRBV4-3 to TRBJ1-3; maybe TRBD1 (5 bases). This CDR3 region has 16 residues. V gave up 0 bases and J gave up 0 bases, with 9 bases separating them. CDR1 and CDR2 (germline): LGHNA, YSLEER. In nucleotides, the CDR3 is TGCGCCAGCAGCCAAGATATGGGGGGCTCTGGAAACACCATATATTTT. Its translation is CASSQDMGGSGNTIYF.